This entry describes one T cell receptor beta chain. The target antigen is unknown. TCRdb reprocessed the reads with MiXCR, giving one entry per CDR3 protein. Here the sample spans a few hundred thousand distinct CDR3 sequences, 40% being singletons. This CDR3 region has 16 residues. J was trimmed by 2 bases and V by 5 bases; bases with no gene match: 6. CDR1 is SGHTA, CDR2 FQGNSA, per germline. The data belong to a study of T cell repertoires in cytomegalovirus infection. The overall study: Newly reported HLA-C-restricted and thoroughly characterized HLA-B-restricted CMV epitopes were employed. Public TCR beta signatures were indicative of both CMV infection and a matching HLA type.

Notes on the study in general: Pooled public TCR beta family frequency picked out CMV carriers with the relevant HLA.

The source of this sequence is a human donor in good health (CMV status not recorded). Some clones in this sample may be carry-over from other donors' samples. This specimen consisted of cultured PBMCs, obtained from culture after CMV antigen stimulation. The gene calls are TRBV7-2 and TRBJ2-3, with 11 bases identical to TRBD1. This chain's CDR3 is CASSRGQGGDTDTQYF. The CDR3 DNA follows: TGTGCCAGCAGCCGGGGACAGGGGGGGGACACAGATACGCAGTATTTT. Based on the CDR3 plus reference TRBV7-2 and TRBJ2-3, the full variable domain is GAGVSQSPSNKVTEKGKDVELRCDPISGHTALYWYRQSLGQGLEFLIYFQGNSAPDKSGLPSDRFSAERTGGSVSTLTIQRTQQEDSAVYLCASSRGQGGDTDTQYFGPGTRLTVL.